This T cell receptor beta chain originates from a study of Graves' ophthalmopathy and Graves' hyperthyroidism. Study information: Ophthalmopathy not arising within 18 months of follow-up defined hyperthyroidism as stable. Study observations and caveats: Ophthalmopathy progression was predicted with 55% to 71% sensitivity and approximately 72% specificity. Ophthalmopathy cases were distinguished from stable hyperthyroidism by a 13-signature model, reaching around 88% sensitivity and 81.08% specificity.

Comment on this clonotype: What it binds is not known.

The TCR beta CDR3 regions underwent amplification from RNA transcripts. The workflow started with a first-round RT-PCR run with HTBI primers and then moved on to a second-round multiplex PCR. From the multiplex PCR reads, TCRdb called clonotypes with MiXCR, one entry per CDR3 protein. Of around 520,000 distinct CDR3 sequences listed, under 45% are singletons. Exclusion applied to patients with other autoimmune diseases, uncontrolled infections, pregnancy or lactation. Unmatched junction bases numbered 2, after V lost 3 bases and J lost 3 bases. The CDR3 has 13 amino acids. Germline assignment: CDR1 DFQATT and CDR2 SNEGSKA (reference sequence).

Input material: peripheral blood or thyroid tissue (not recorded which). The chain joins TRBV20-1 to TRBJ2-7, with TRBD1 matching 10 bases. This TCR was recovered from an adult man with Graves' hyperthyroidism. The CDR3: CSARGTGVYEQYF. The CDR3 DNA reads TGCAGTGCTAGGGGGACAGGGGTCTACGAGCAGTACTTC.